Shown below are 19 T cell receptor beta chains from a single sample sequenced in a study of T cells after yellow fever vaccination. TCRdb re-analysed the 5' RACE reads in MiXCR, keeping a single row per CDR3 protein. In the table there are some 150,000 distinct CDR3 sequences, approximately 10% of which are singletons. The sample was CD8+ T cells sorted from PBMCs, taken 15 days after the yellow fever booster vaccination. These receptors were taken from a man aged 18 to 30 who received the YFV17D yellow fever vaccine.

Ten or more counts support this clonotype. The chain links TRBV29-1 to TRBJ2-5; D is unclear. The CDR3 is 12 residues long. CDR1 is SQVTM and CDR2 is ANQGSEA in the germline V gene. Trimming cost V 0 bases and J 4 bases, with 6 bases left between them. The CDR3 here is CSVEDELETQYF. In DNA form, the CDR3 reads TGCAGCGTTGAAGATGAGTTAGAGACCCAGTACTTC.

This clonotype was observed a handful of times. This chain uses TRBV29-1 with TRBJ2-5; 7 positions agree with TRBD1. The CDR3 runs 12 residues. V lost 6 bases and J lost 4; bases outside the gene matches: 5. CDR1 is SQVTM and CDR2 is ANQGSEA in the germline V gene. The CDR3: CSVDDRVETQYF. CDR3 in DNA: TGCAGCGTCGACGACAGGGTAGAGACCCAGTACTTC.

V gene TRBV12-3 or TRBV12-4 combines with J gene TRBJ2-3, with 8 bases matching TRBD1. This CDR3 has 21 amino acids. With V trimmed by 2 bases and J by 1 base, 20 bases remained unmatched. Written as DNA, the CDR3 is TGTGCCAGCAGTTTATCAGTTATTGAGGACAGGGTTCGGTGGGGCACAGATACGCAGTATTTT. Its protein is CASSLSVIEDRVRWGTDTQYF.

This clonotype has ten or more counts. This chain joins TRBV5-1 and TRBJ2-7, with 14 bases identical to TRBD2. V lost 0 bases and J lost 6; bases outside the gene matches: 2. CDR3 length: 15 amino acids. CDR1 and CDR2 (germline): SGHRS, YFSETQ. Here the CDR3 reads CASSLAGTSGSEQYV. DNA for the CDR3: TGCGCCAGCAGCTTGGCCGGGACTAGCGGGAGCGAGCAGTACGTC.

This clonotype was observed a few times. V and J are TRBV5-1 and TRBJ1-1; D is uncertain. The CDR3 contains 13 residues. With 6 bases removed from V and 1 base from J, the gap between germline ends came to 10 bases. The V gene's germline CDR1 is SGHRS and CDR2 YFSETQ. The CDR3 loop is CASTDTKNTEAFF. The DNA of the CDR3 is TGCGCCAGCACCGACACCAAGAACACTGAAGCTTTCTTT.

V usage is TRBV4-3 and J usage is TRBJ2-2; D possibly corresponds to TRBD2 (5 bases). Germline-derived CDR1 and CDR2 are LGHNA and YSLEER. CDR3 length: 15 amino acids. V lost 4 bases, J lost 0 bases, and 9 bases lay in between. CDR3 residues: CASSPSPANTGELFF. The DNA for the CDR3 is TGCGCCAGCAGCCCTAGCCCCGCGAACACCGGGGAGCTGTTTTTT.

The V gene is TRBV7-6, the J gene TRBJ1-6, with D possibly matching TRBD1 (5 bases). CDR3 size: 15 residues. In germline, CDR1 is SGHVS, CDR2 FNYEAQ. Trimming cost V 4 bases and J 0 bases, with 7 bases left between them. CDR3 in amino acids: CASSYDSSYNSPLHF. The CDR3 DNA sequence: TGTGCCAGCAGCTACGACAGCTCCTATAATTCACCCCTCCACTTT.

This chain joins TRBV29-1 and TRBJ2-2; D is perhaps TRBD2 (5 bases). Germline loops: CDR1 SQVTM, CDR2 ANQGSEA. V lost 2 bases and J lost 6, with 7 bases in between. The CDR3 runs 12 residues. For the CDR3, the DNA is TGCAGCGTTGAACCGGGGTCCGGGGAGCTGTTTTTT. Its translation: CSVEPGSGELFF.

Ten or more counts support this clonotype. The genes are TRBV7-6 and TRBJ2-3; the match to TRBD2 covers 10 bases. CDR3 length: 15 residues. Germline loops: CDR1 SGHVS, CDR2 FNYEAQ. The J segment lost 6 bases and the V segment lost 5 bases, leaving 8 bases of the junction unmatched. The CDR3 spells CASSRTSGAGDTQYF. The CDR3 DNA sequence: TGTGCCAGCAGCCGTACTAGCGGGGCGGGGGATACGCAGTATTTT.

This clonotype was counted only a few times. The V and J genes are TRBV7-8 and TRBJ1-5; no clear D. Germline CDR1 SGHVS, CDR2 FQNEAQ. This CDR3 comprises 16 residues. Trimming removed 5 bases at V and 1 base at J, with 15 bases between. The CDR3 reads CASSLGVGPSNQPQHF. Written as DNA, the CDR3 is TGTGCCAGCAGCCTGGGTGTCGGGCCGAGCAATCAGCCCCAGCATTTT.

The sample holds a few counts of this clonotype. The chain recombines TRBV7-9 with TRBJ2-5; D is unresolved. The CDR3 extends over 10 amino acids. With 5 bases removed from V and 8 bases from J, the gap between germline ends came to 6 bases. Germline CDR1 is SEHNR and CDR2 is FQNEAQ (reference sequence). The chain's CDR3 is CASSTETQYF. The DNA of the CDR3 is TGTGCCAGCAGCACGGAAACCCAGTACTTC.

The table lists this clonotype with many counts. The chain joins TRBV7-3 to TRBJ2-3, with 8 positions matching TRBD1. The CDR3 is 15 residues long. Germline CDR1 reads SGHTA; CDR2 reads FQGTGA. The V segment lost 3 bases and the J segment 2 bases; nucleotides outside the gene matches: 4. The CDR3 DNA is TGTGCCAGCAGCTTGACAGGGGCAAACACAGATACGCAGTATTTT. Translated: CASSLTGANTDTQYF.

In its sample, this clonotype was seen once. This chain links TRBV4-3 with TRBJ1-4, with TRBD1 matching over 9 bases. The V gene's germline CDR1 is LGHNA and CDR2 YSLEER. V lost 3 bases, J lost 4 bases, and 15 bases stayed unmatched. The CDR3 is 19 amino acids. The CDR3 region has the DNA TGCGCCAGCAGCCAGCAGCCTCCTATACAGGGGGCCCATAATGAAAAACTGTTTTTT. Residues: CASSQQPPIQGAHNEKLFF.

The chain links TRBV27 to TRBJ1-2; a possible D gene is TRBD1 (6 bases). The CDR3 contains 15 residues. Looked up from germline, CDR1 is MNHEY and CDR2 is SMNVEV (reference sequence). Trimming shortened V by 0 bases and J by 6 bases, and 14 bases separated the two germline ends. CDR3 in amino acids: CASSLSPAQGNGYTF. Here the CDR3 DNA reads TGTGCCAGCAGTTTATCCCCCGCCCAGGGGAATGGCTACACCTTC.

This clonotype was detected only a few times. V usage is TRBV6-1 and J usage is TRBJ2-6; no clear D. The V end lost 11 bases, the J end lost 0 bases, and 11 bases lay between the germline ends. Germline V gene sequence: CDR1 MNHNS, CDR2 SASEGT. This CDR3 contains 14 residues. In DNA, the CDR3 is TGTGCCGGCCAAGCAGTCTCTGGGGCCAACGTCCTGACTTTC. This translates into CAGQAVSGANVLTF.

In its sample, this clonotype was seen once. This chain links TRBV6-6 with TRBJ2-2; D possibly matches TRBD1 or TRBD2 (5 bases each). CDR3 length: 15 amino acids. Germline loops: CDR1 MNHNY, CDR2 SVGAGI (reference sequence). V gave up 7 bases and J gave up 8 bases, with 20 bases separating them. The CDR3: CASTPTEGINGELFF. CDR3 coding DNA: TGTGCCAGCACCCCGACCGAGGGGATTAATGGGGAGCTGTTTTTT.

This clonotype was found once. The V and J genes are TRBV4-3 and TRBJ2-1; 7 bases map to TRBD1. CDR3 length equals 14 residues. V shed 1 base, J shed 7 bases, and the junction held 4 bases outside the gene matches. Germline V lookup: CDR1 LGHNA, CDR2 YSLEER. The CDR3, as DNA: TGCGCCAGCAGCCAAGGTCAGGGGGTGAATGAGCAGTTCTTC. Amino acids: CASSQGQGVNEQFF.

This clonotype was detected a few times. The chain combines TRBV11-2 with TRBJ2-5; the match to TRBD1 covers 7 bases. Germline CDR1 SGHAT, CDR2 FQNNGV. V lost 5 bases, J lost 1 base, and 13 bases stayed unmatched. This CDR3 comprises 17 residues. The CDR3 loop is CASSPSFQKGAQETQYF. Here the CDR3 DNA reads TGTGCCAGCAGCCCTTCCTTTCAAAAGGGGGCCCAAGAGACCCAGTACTTC.

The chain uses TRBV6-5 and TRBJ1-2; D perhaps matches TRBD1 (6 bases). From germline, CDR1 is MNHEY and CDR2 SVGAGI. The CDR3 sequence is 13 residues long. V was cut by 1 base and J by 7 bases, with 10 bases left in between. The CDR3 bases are TGTGCCAGCAGTTACTACGTGGGGGCTGGCTACACCTTC. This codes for CASSYYVGAGYTF.